The 18 T cell receptor beta chains in this list originate from one sample, sequenced in a study of blood T cell repertoires in COVID-19. Profiling relied on immunoSEQ multiplex PCR, and the TCRdb table lists in-frame clones only, not all of them. The sample includes around 120,000 clones, about four fifths of them seen just once. The specimen was peripheral blood. The origin of the receptors is a man between 65 and 85 years old with acute or convalescent COVID-19.

J is TRBJ1-2 and V is TRBV24-1, with 7 bases identical to TRBD1. Per germline, CDR1 KGHDR and CDR2 SFDVKD. Losses at the gene ends were 3 bases for V and 0 bases for J; bases not matched to a gene: 0. This CDR3 region has 14 residues. CDR3 in DNA: TGTGCCACCAGTGATACAGGGGCTAACTATGGCTACACCTTC. It yields the protein CATSDTGANYGYTF.

The chain employs TRBV6-6 and TRBJ1-6, with 7 bases matching TRBD1. The J segment lost 6 bases and the V segment lost 6 bases, leaving 5 bases of the junction unmatched. The CDR3 length is 14 residues. In germline, CDR1 is MNHNY, CDR2 SVGAGI (reference sequence). CDR3 sequence: CASSHGTANSPLHF. The CDR3 nucleotides are TGTGCCAGCAGCCACGGGACAGCTAATTCACCCCTCCACTTT.

V is TRBV6-1 and J is TRBJ2-1; TRBD2 agrees at 10 bases. This CDR3 spans 16 amino acids. Germline V gene data show CDR1 as MNHNS and CDR2 as SASEGT. J was trimmed by 6 bases and V by 1 base; bases with no gene match: 6. As DNA, the CDR3 is TGTGCCAGCAGTGAAGGAGGTAGCGGGGGGTCCAATGAGCAGTTCTTC. The encoded protein is CASSEGGSGGSNEQFF.

This clone was counted once. The chain recombines TRBV6-5 with TRBJ1-2; TRBD1 aligns across 7 bases. The CDR3 consists of 11 residues. Germline CDR1 reads MNHEY; CDR2 reads SVGAGI. Germline trimming cut 7 bases from V and 7 bases from J; bases unmatched to any gene: 3. CDR3 sequence: CASTDRVGYTF. DNA for the CDR3: TGTGCCAGCACCGACAGGGTTGGCTACACCTTC.

The V call is TRBV6-5, the J call TRBJ2-1; D gene uncertain. The V end lost 5 bases, the J end lost 0 bases, and 11 bases lay between the germline ends. This CDR3 contains 15 residues. Germline values: CDR1 MNHEY, CDR2 SVGAGI. The CDR3: CASSLNSLSYNEQFF. The CDR3 region has the DNA TGTGCCAGCAGTCTAAATTCTCTCTCCTACAATGAGCAGTTCTTC.

The CDR3 reads CASRDRGGETQYF. In DNA form, the CDR3 reads TGTGCCAGCAGGGACAGGGGCGGTGAGACCCAGTACTTC. The chain links TRBV6-6 to TRBJ2-5, with 9 positions matching TRBD1. The CDR3 totals 13 residues. CDR1 and CDR2 (germline): MNHNY, SVGAGI (reference sequence). With 6 bases clipped from V and 5 bases from J, the junction kept 4 bases outside the gene matches.

This chain links TRBV27 with TRBJ1-4, with D perhaps matching TRBD1 (5 bases). Germline CDR1 is MNHEY and CDR2 is SMNVEV (reference sequence). The V gene lost 7 bases and the J gene lost 2 bases, with 14 bases spanning the gap. The CDR3 sequence is 15 residues long. The CDR3 reads CASTRAGTTNEKLFF. CDR3 nucleotides: TGTGCCAGCACCAGGGCCGGGACTACTAATGAAAAACTGTTTTTT.

This chain connects TRBV14 to TRBJ1-1; D ambiguous. V lost 3 bases and J lost 3, with 5 bases in between. This CDR3 has 12 residues. Germline V lookup: CDR1 SGHDN, CDR2 FVKESK. The CDR3 region has the DNA TGTGCCAGCAGCCAGCGGGACACTGAAGCTTTCTTT. The encoded protein is CASSQRDTEAFF.

This rearrangement joins TRBV6-2 or TRBV6-3 to TRBJ1-1, with D perhaps TRBD1 (5 bases). CDR1 is MNHEY, CDR2 SVGEGT, per germline. The CDR3 has 14 residues. V lost 6 bases to trimming and J lost 0 bases, with 11 bases between them. The chain's CDR3 is CASSPGGLNTEAFF. CDR3 coding DNA: TGTGCCAGCAGCCCCGGGGGACTGAACACTGAAGCTTTCTTT.

The chain recombines TRBV12-3 or TRBV12-4 with TRBJ1-2, with D possibly TRBD1 on 5 matching bases. CDR3 length equals 11 residues. Trimming took 4 bases from V and 8 from J, leaving 8 bases between them. The CDR3 is CASSSGLGYTF. The CDR3, as DNA: TGTGCCAGCAGTTCAGGGTTGGGCTACACCTTC.

A remark on this clone: This sample also contains other DNA sequences that code for the same CDR3. This chain uses TRBV4-1 with TRBJ2-7; TRBD2 aligns across 9 bases. V trimming: 1 base; J trimming: 2 bases; junction bases outside the gene matches: 9. This CDR3 contains 17 residues. Germline CDR1 reads MGHRA; CDR2 reads YSYEKL. The CDR3 sequence is CASSQAFLSGGTYEQYF. CDR3 DNA: TGCGCCAGCAGCCAAGCCTTTTTAAGCGGGGGGACCTACGAGCAGTACTTC.

The chain couples TRBV7-9 to TRBJ2-1, with a weak D call TRBD2 (5 bases). With 2 bases removed from V and 0 bases from J, the gap between germline ends came to 8 bases. This CDR3 contains 15 residues. CDR1 is SEHNR and CDR2 is FQNEAQ in the germline V gene (reference sequence). CDR3 loop: CASSLRGDSYNEQFF. The CDR3 bases are TGTGCCAGCAGCTTACGGGGAGACTCCTACAATGAGCAGTTCTTC.

The genes are TRBV9 and TRBJ2-3, with TRBD2 identical over 8 bases. Germline V gene lookup returns CDR1 SGDLS and CDR2 YYNGEE. J lost 4 bases, V lost 3 bases, and 4 bases had no gene match. The CDR3 loop spans 14 amino acids. CDR3 protein: CASSDTSGADTQYF. For the CDR3, the DNA is TGTGCCAGCAGCGACACTAGCGGCGCAGATACGCAGTATTTT.

The V and J genes are TRBV7-2 and TRBJ2-1; 8 bases fit TRBD2. The germline V gene encodes CDR1 SGHTA and CDR2 FQGNSA. The junction had 19 bases not matched to a gene; V was cut back by 5 bases and J by 10 bases. The CDR3 sequence is 17 residues long. CDR3 loop: CASSPRPWRGVFREQFF. The CDR3 DNA reads as TGTGCCAGCAGCCCCCGTCCTTGGCGGGGGGTTTTTCGGGAGCAGTTCTTC. The full variable domain, rest sourced from reference TRBV7-2 and TRBJ2-1, is GAGVSQSPSNKVTEKGKDVELRCDPISGHTALYWYRQSLGQGLEFLIYFQGNSAPDKSGLPSDRFSAERTGGSVSTLTIQRTQQEDSAVYLCASSPRPWRGVFREQFFGPGTRLTVL.

The chain uses TRBV9 and TRBJ1-2; a weak D match, TRBD1 (6 bases). Germline V gene lookup returns CDR1 SGDLS and CDR2 YYNGEE. Trimming shortened V by 1 base and J by 2 bases, and 9 bases separated the two germline ends. This CDR3 has 14 amino acids. CDR3 sequence: CASSVRDTNYGYTF. CDR3 DNA sequence: TGTGCCAGCAGCGTAAGGGACACCAACTATGGCTACACCTTC.

This clone was seen a handful of times. V usage is TRBV5-1 and J usage is TRBJ2-3, with TRBD1 matching 8 bases. The germline V gene encodes CDR1 SGHRS and CDR2 YFSETQ. CDR3 length equals 14 residues. Trimming took 4 bases from V and 2 from J; bases not matched to a gene: 3. CDR3 protein: CASSPTGATDTQYF. The CDR3 DNA reads TGCGCCAGCAGCCCGACAGGGGCCACAGATACGCAGTATTTT.

The DNA of the CDR3 is TGTGCCAGCGGGGGACAGGGGGGTTCACCCCTCCACTTT. It encodes CASGGQGGSPLHF. The chain couples TRBV6-6 to TRBJ1-6; 11 nucleotides line up with TRBD1. The CDR3 has 13 residues. Germline V gene lookup returns CDR1 MNHNY and CDR2 SVGAGI (reference sequence). After removal of 8 bases from V and 9 bases from J, the junction contained 3 bases not matched to a gene.

The V gene is TRBV5-4, the J gene TRBJ2-7; TRBD1 is a possible D gene (6 bases). The V end was cut by 0 bases, the J end by 6 bases, with 10 bases between. Germline CDR1 reads SGHNT; CDR2 reads YYREEE (reference sequence). There are 13 residues in the CDR3. DNA for the CDR3: TGTGCCAGCAGCTTGGGACAGGTTTCCGAGCAGTACTTC. Its translation: CASSLGQVSEQYF.